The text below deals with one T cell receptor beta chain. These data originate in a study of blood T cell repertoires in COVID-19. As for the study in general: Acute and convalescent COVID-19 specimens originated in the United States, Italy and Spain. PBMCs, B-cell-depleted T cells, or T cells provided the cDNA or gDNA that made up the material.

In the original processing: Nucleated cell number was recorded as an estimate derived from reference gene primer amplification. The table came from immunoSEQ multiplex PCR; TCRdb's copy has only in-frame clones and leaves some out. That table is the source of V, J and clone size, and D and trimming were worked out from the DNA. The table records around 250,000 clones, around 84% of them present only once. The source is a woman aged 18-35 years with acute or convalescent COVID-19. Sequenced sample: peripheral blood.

CDR3 in DNA: TGTGCCAGCAGCTTGGAGTGGGCAGGGAACACTGAAGCTTTCTTT. Amino acids: CASSLEWAGNTEAFF. The chain links TRBV5-6 to TRBJ1-1; D is uncertain. This CDR3 is 15 amino acids long. The V gene's germline CDR1 is SGHDT and CDR2 YYEEEE. V dropped 0 bases and J dropped 1 base, with 10 bases sitting between them.